These T cell receptor beta chains were read from a single sample in a study of blood T cell repertoires in COVID-19. The repertoire was sequenced with immunoSEQ multiplex PCR; TCRdb's copy has only in-frame clones and lacks some. Here the sample spans some 70,000 clones, roughly 80% being singletons. Sequenced input: peripheral blood. The receptors here all came from a human donor in a cohort sampled during active COVID-19. Each CDR3 is given with its conserved first and last residue. D genes are given only for firm matches. A row's size may be missing; if present it is once, few, many or a size class.

v_gene,abundance,j_gene,d_gene,CDR3aa,CDR3nt
TRBV24-1,NA,TRBJ2-5,TRBD1,CATSDLLGQGEGKETQYF,TGTGCCACCAGTGATTTGCTGGGACAGGGCGAGGGGAAAGAGACCCAGTACTTC
TRBV28,NA,TRBJ2-7,NA,CASSLVLVQGTYEQYF,TGTGCCAGCAGCCTCGTCCTAGTGCAGGGGACCTACGAGCAGTACTTC
TRBV7-6,NA,TRBJ2-5,NA,CASSPRGTSREETQYF,TGTGCCAGCAGCCCTCGGGGAACTAGCCGAGAAGAGACCCAGTACTTC
TRBV7-9,NA,TRBJ2-3,NA,CASSPGLGNTDTQYF,TGTGCCAGCAGCCCGGGACTGGGGAACACAGATACGCAGTATTTT
TRBV5-6,once,TRBJ1-3,NA,CASSRQWAGNTIYF,TGTGCCAGCAGCCGACAGTGGGCTGGGAACACCATATATTTT
TRBV15,NA,TRBJ1-2,NA,CATSRGGVANYGYTF,TGTGCCACCAGCAGGGGGGGAGTAGCTAACTATGGCTACACCTTC
TRBV5-1,few,TRBJ2-3,NA,CASKLGDLTTQYF,TGCGCCAGCAAACTAGGAGACCTCACCACGCAGTATTTT
TRBV5-1,NA,TRBJ2-3,TRBD1,CASSYPTGVADTQYF,TGCGCCAGCAGCTACCCAACAGGGGTAGCAGATACGCAGTATTTT
TRBV6-1,once,TRBJ2-5,NA,CASSELLPRGTQQETQYF,TGTGCCAGCAGTGAACTCCTCCCCCGAGGGACACAACAAGAGACCCAGTACTTC
TRBV20-1,NA,TRBJ1-3,TRBD1,CSASRGQGGNTIYF,TGCAGTGCTAGTAGGGGGCAGGGAGGAAACACCATATATTTT
TRBV9,NA,TRBJ1-1,NA,CASSGGTKGNTEAFF,TGTGCCAGCAGCGGCGGGACCAAGGGAAACACTGAAGCTTTCTTT
TRBV9,NA,TRBJ1-4,TRBD1,CASSPRQGSSEKLFF,TGTGCCAGCAGCCCCCGACAGGGGTCAAGCGAAAAACTGTTTTTT
TRBV4-1,NA,TRBJ2-5,TRBD2,CASSHTGRSGGETQYF,TGCGCCAGCAGCCACACGGGCCGATCGGGGGGAGAGACCCAGTACTTC
TRBV9,NA,TRBJ2-7,NA,CASSGLRDHEQYF,TGTGCCAGCAGCGGATTGAGGGATCACGAGCAGTACTTC
TRBV6-6,NA,TRBJ2-2,NA,CASSYGAWASGELFF,TGTGCCAGCAGTTACGGGGCGTGGGCGTCCGGGGAGCTGTTTTTT
TRBV7-2,NA,TRBJ2-1,TRBD2,CASSLGGTSGDNEQFF,TGTGCCAGCAGCTTAGGGGGGACTAGCGGGGACAATGAGCAGTTCTTC
TRBV2,NA,TRBJ2-1,NA,CATRREYNEQFF,TGTGCCACTCGGAGAGAGTACAATGAGCAGTTCTTC
TRBV29-1,NA,TRBJ1-1,NA,CSGSGGGVTEAFF,TGCAGCGGGTCCGGGGGGGGAGTGACTGAAGCTTTCTTT
TRBV6-5,NA,TRBJ1-2,NA,CASSFGEGVGGYTF,TGTGCCAGCAGTTTTGGTGAGGGGGTGGGAGGCTACACCTTC
TRBV19,NA,TRBJ2-3,TRBD2,CASTIGEGNTDTQYF,TGTGCCAGTACCATAGGGGAGGGGAACACAGATACGCAGTATTTT
TRBV7-2,NA,TRBJ2-3,TRBD2,CASSGSGGLADTQYF,TGTGCCAGCAGCGGTAGCGGGGGCTTGGCAGATACGCAGTATTTT